What follows describes a single T cell receptor beta chain. Time point indicated: before trial treatment. Solid tumors that lacked tumor-infiltrating lymphocytes and were advanced were present in eligible patients. Primers used for first-strand cDNA, a TRAV- and TRBV-specific set, covered both alpha and beta chains. Amplification, which lasted roughly 22 PCR cycles, used a constant-region primer and V-primer adapter to amplify TCRs. TCRdb passed the reads through MiXCR, listing each CDR3 protein once. The table lists approximately 84,000 distinct CDR3 sequences, 15% to 20% of them singletons. This specimen belongs to a study of low-dose radiotherapy and immunotherapy resistance in tumors. As for the study in general: Every two weeks patients got nivolumab 240 mg flat dose, plus ipilimumab 1 mg/kg every six weeks, intravenously.

The V end lost 0 bases, the J end lost 6 bases, and 10 bases lay between the germline ends. The CDR3 runs 14 residues. Germline CDR1 and CDR2: SGHDT and YYEEEE. This specimen consisted of PBMCs, obtained before treatment. The chain carries TRBV5-6 and TRBJ2-1; D gene uncertain. This TCR came from a male donor with prostate cancer. The CDR3 sequence: CASSLGVTSNEQFF. The CDR3 DNA reads TGTGCCAGCAGCTTGGGGGTGACTTCCAATGAGCAGTTCTTC.